The clone carrying this T cell receptor beta chain was counted at least ten times. The entry originates in a study of read filtering for tumor transcriptome and immune sequencing. Study details: IR-seq gave about 3.5 to 10.27 million TCR reads per sample; RNA-seq gave roughly 80 to 1273.

This library used about 400 ng RNA and molecular barcoded adaptors spanning alpha/delta and beta/gamma chains. TCRdb reprocessed the reads via MiXCR and lists one record per CDR3 protein. The sample lists roughly 41,000 distinct CDR3 sequences, approximately 13% occurring once. Germline assignment: CDR1 SEHNR and CDR2 FQNEAQ (reference sequence). V was clipped by 6 bases and J by 4 bases; unmatched bases: 13. This CDR3 region has 17 residues. The receptor was derived from a donor at least 40 years old with multiple myeloma. Sequencing was done on a sample of a population of CD138-negative cells sorted from bone marrow. The J gene is TRBJ2-1, the V gene TRBV7-9; 9 nucleotides align to TRBD1. The CDR3 sequence: CASRPEPGQGPYNEQFF. DNA of the CDR3: TGTGCCAGCAGGCCCGAACCGGGACAGGGTCCATACAATGAGCAGTTCTTC.